The next 9 T cell receptor beta chains were all read from a single sample in a study of early T cells in non-severe SARS-CoV-2 infection. TCRdb itself ran the 5' RACE reads through MiXCR, one entry per CDR3 protein. The data contain 70,000 or so distinct CDR3 sequences, 3.5% to 6% of them seen just once; the ten biggest clones take up 3% to 4%. The sequencing here drew on whole blood, taken at baseline. The receptors were sampled from an adult who was a healthcare worker with PCR-confirmed SARS-CoV-2 infection or an uninfected control (not recorded which). The donor label of this sample is uncertain.

This clonotype has just a few counts. V is TRBV2 and J is TRBJ1-3; D gene ambiguous. The germline V gene encodes CDR1 SNHLY and CDR2 FYNNEI. Trimming left V 5 bases short and J 0 bases short, with 8 bases between. The CDR3 spans 14 residues. CDR3 coding DNA: TGTGCCAGCAGTTCAGCTTTCTCTGGAAACACCATATATTTT. Translating gives CASSSAFSGNTIYF.

This clonotype was seen ten or more times. The chain recombines TRBV12-3 or TRBV12-4 with TRBJ2-7; TRBD1 might be the D (5 bases). CDR3 length equals 14 residues. Trimming took 0 bases from V and 4 from J, leaving 10 bases between them. In DNA, the CDR3 is TGTGCCAGCAGTTTAGCAGGGGCGACGTACGAGCAGTACTTC. Its protein product is CASSLAGATYEQYF.

The chain couples TRBV18 to TRBJ2-2; no clear D. V dropped 3 bases and J dropped 5 bases, with 13 bases sitting between them. The germline V gene encodes CDR1 KGHSH and CDR2 LQKENI. This CDR3 comprises 15 residues. The DNA for the CDR3 is TGTGCCAGCTCACCGGTGGTGGACCTAACCGGGGAGCTGTTTTTT. Protein sequence: CASSPVVDLTGELFF.

The rearrangement joins TRBV15 to TRBJ2-1; TRBD2 matches at 9 bases. Germline CDR1 LNHNV, CDR2 YYDKDF (reference sequence). There are 16 residues in the CDR3. Trimming at V came to 1 base and at J to 5 bases, leaving 6 bases not matched to a gene. The CDR3 region has the DNA TGTGCCACCAGCAGAGGGCTAGCGGGGTATGACAATGAGCAGTTCTTC. Its protein product is CATSRGLAGYDNEQFF.

This clonotype was found a few times. The V and J genes are TRBV10-1 and TRBJ2-3, with 7 nucleotides matching TRBD2. CDR3 length: 16 residues. The germline gives CDR1 WNHNN, CDR2 SYGVQD (reference sequence). Trimming at V came to 3 bases and at J to 2 bases, leaving 8 bases not matched to a gene. CDR3 nucleotides: TGCGCCAGCAGTGAATTCGGAGCGGGGTACACAGATACGCAGTATTTT. Protein sequence: CASSEFGAGYTDTQYF.

The sample holds a few counts of this clonotype. The CDR3 sequence is CASSQGSADTEENTEAFF. The CDR3 coding sequence is TGTGCCAGCAGCCAGGGTTCTGCCGATACGGAAGAGAACACTGAAGCTTTCTTT. The chain links TRBV3-1 to TRBJ1-1; D uncertain. The CDR3 is 18 amino acids. V lost 3 bases, J lost 1 base, and 21 bases lay in between. Germline lookup yields CDR1 LGHDT and CDR2 YNNKEL (reference sequence).

V usage is TRBV6-6 and J usage is TRBJ2-7; possible D gene TRBD1, 6 bases. V lost 7 bases to trimming and J lost 2 bases, with 12 bases between them. CDR3 length: 13 residues. In germline, CDR1 is MNHNY, CDR2 SVGAGI (reference sequence). The CDR3, as DNA: TGTGCCAGCAAGAGTCCAGGGGCCTACGAGCAGTACTTC. Its protein is CASKSPGAYEQYF.

This clonotype was seen a few times. The junction does not match germline at one end; this may be a read error. The chain carries TRBV11-2 and TRBJ2-5; 11 bases align to TRBD2. This CDR3 has 11 amino acids. Per the germline V gene, CDR1 is SGHAT and CDR2 is FQNNGV. CDR3 residues: CASSGPLAGDF. The DNA of the CDR3 is TGTGCCAGCAGCGGACCACTAGCGGGGGACTTC.

Ten or more counts support this clonotype. The chain couples TRBV20-1 to TRBJ1-2; D remains unclear. The ends were cut back, 1 base at V and 1 base at J, with 7 bases in the middle. Germline V gene data show CDR1 as DFQATT and CDR2 as SNEGSKA (reference sequence). The CDR3 has 13 residues. CDR3 loop: CSARGSINYGYTF. DNA of the CDR3: TGCAGTGCTAGAGGATCTATTAACTATGGCTACACCTTC.